The following is a TCR beta chain sequence with its context. Its target is unknown. This record comes from a study of PD-1 blockade in classical Hodgkin lymphoma. All trial patients relapsed after autologous stem cell transplantation. The junction had 7 bases not matched to a gene; V was cut back by 7 bases and J by 2 bases. Germline V gives CDR1 SGHTA, CDR2 FQGNSA. This CDR3 has 14 amino acids. Findings and limits, study-wide: Possible causes of repertoire differences, disease activity or prior therapy, remain undefined.

Sequenced by immunoSEQ multiplex PCR; TCRdb stores in-frame clones only, minus some. The table has fewer than 30,000 clones, 70% to 90% seen once. The receptor was derived from a human donor with classical Hodgkin lymphoma. This chain connects TRBV7-2 to TRBJ1-2, with TRBD1 matching 7 bases. Material: peripheral blood mononuclear cells (PBMCs), obtained before the second cycle of nivolumab. CDR3 amino acids: CASMPSRGNYGYTF. CDR3 DNA: TGTGCCAGCATGCCCTCCAGGGGGAACTATGGCTACACCTTC.